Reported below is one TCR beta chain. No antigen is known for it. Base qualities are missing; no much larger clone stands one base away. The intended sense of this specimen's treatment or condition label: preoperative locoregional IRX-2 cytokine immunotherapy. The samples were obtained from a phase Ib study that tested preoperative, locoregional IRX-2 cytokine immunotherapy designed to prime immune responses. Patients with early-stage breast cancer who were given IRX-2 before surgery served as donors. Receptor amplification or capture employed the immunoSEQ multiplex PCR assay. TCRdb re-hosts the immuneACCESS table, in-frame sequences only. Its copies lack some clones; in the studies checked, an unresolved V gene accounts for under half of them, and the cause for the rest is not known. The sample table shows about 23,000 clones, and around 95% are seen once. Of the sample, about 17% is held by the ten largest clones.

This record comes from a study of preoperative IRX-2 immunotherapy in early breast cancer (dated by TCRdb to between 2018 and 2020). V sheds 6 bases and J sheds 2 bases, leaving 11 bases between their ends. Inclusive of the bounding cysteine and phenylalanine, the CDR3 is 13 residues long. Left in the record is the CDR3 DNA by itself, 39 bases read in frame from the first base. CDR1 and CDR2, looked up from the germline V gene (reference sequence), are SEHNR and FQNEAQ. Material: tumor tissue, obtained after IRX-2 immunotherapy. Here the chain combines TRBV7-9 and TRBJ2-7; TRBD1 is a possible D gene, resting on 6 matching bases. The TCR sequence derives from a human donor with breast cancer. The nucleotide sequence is TGTGCCAGCAGGGCCGGACAGACCTACGAGCAGTACTTC. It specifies CASRAGQTYEQYF.